This T cell receptor (beta chain) is from a study of lymphopenia after photon versus proton radiotherapy. Study results and caveats: Proton therapy kept repertoires fairly stable, unlike photons, which gained effector/memory cells. After lymphocyte nadir, photon-treated repertoires showed oligoclonal expansion, especially CD8+ Temra. Only patients who died were analyzed for survival; proton advantage is unproven.

Method: immunoSEQ multiplex PCR; TCRdb's copy keeps in-frame clones and lacks some. The data hold about 55,000 clones, with roughly 80% observed a single time. The length of the CDR3 is 16 residues. Trimming left V 4 bases short and J 7 bases short, with 23 bases between. The germline V gene encodes CDR1 SGHNT and CDR2 YYREEE (reference sequence). About this clone itself: Antigen: not known.

The J gene is TRBJ1-1, the V gene TRBV5-4; no definite D call. This specimen consisted of peripheral blood, obtained from a patient treated with proton-based radiotherapy. The TCR comes from a man aged 60-69 years with pancreatic cancer. The CDR3 DNA reads as TGTGCCAGCAGCCTAGGTGTGGGAGGACCCCTTAATGAAGCTTTCTTT. Translated: CASSLGVGGPLNEAFF.